This entry concerns a single T cell receptor beta chain. Other DNA sequences in the sample encode the same CDR3. Trimming took 10 bases from V and 4 from J, leaving 16 bases between them. The CDR3 covers 13 residues. Per germline, CDR1 MGHDK and CDR2 SYGVNS. These data belong to a study of cytomegalovirus exposure and HLA in healthy donors. Use of 60 Vbeta and 13 Jbeta primers characterized the PCR. Profiling relied on immunoSEQ multiplex PCR, and the TCRdb table lists in-frame clones only, not all of them. The profile shows more than 55,000 clones, roughly 74% of them singletons. The chain joins TRBV25-1 to TRBJ1-1, with TRBD1 as a possible D gene (6 bases). The sequencing sample was made of PBMCs. The sequence was obtained from a woman aged 55-70 years in good health and CMV-seropositive. CDR3 amino acids: CATSGTGTTEAFF. The CDR3, as DNA: TGTGCCACCTCCGGTACAGGGACCACTGAAGCTTTCTTT.